These T cell receptor beta chains were read from a single sample in a study of control samples from healthy donors and cancer patients. Method: immunoSEQ multiplex PCR; TCRdb's copy keeps in-frame clones and lacks some. Seen here are about 190,000 clones, about 89% observed once, and the top ten hold about 1.7%. The sequencing sample was made of blood. The receptors come from a man aged 25 to 40 in good health. The CDR3 runs from the conserved cysteine through the conserved F or W. The D gene is left open where the match is weak. Size is omitted from some rows. Given values are once, few, many or a class for expanded clones.

V gene	D gene	J gene	clone size	CDR3 protein	CDR3 DNA
TRBV12-3/TRBV12-4	NA	TRBJ2-3	NA	CASSALGTDTQYF	TGTGCCAGCAGCGCCCTGGGCACAGATACGCAGTATTTT
TRBV11-2	NA	TRBJ2-7	NA	CASSLGTGTVSYEQYF	TGTGCCAGCAGCTTAGGCACCGGGACGGTTTCATACGAGCAGTACTTC
TRBV3-1/TRBV3-2	TRBD1	TRBJ1-5	NA	CASSQDLQGRQPQHF	TGTGCCAGCAGCCAAGATCTACAGGGGCGTCAGCCCCAGCATTTT
TRBV27	NA	TRBJ2-2	few	CASSLPAKAGELFF	TGTGCCAGCAGTTTACCGGCCAAGGCCGGGGAGCTGTTTTTT
TRBV19	NA	TRBJ1-2	NA	CASSIATFSYGYTF	TGTGCCAGTAGTATCGCCACCTTTAGCTATGGCTACACCTTC
TRBV13	NA	TRBJ1-5	NA	CASSLGGGSEPQHF	TGTGCCAGCAGCTTAGGGGGAGGGTCTGAGCCCCAGCATTTT
TRBV5-6	NA	TRBJ2-3	NA	CASSPSTDTQYF	TGTGCCAGCAGCCCATCCACAGATACGCAGTATTTT
TRBV6-5	NA	TRBJ1-5	once	CASIDGGGQPQHF	TGTGCCAGCATCGACGGGGGAGGTCAGCCCCAGCATTTT
TRBV9	TRBD1	TRBJ1-1	NA	CASSVGDRGMNTEAFF	TGTGCCAGCAGCGTAGGGGACAGGGGAATGAACACTGAAGCTTTCTTT
TRBV5-4	TRBD2	TRBJ2-3	NA	CASSWGGDTQYF	TGTGCCAGCAGCTGGGGGGGGGATACGCAGTATTTT
TRBV9	NA	TRBJ1-6	NA	CASSSTYSSNSPLHF	TGTGCCAGCAGCTCTACTTACTCCTCTAATTCACCCCTCCACTTT
TRBV18	NA	TRBJ2-6	NA	CASSSQRDASSGANVLTF	TGTGCCAGCTCAAGCCAACGGGACGCGAGCTCTGGGGCCAACGTCCTGACTTTC
TRBV4-2	NA	TRBJ1-5	NA	CASSQDWGGRQPQHF	TGTGCCAGCAGCCAAGATTGGGGGGGCCGGCAGCCCCAGCATTTT
TRBV27	NA	TRBJ2-3	few	CASSPRGTASTDTQYF	TGTGCCAGCAGTCCCCGTGGTACCGCGAGCACAGATACGCAGTATTTT
TRBV6-5	NA	TRBJ1-2	NA	CASSYGPYGYTF	TGTGCCAGCAGTTACGGACCTTATGGCTACACCTTC
TRBV7-9	TRBD2	TRBJ2-1	few	CASSFSLSGAPNEQFF	TGTGCCAGCAGCTTTTCCCTTAGCGGGGCCCCCAATGAGCAGTTCTTC